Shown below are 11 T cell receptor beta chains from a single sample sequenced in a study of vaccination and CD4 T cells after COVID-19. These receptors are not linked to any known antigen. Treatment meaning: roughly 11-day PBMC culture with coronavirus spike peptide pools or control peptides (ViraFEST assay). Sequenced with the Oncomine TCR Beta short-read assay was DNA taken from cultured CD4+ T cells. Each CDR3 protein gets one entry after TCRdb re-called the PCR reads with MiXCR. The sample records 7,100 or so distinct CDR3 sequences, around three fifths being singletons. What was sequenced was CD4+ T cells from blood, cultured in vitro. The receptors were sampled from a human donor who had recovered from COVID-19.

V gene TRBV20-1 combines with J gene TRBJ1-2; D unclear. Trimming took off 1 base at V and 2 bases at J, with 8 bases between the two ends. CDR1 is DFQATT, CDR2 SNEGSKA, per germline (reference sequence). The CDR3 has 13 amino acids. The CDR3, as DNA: TGCAGTGCTAGAGTGGCCAGGAACTATGGCTACACCTTC. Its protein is CSARVARNYGYTF.

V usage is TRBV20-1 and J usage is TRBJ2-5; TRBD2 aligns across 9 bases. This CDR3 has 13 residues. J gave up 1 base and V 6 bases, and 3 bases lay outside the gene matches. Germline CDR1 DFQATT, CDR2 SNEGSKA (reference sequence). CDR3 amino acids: CSAARGGQETQYF. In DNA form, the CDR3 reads TGCAGTGCCGCGCGGGGGGGCCAAGAGACCCAGTACTTC.

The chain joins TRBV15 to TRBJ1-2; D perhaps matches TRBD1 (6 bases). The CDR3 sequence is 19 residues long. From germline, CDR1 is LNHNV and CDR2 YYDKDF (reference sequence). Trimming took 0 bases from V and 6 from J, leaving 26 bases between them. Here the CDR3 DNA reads TGTGCCACCAGCAGAGAATCAGGGGCAGGGTCCCTACGTCTTGATGGCTACACCTTC. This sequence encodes CATSRESGAGSLRLDGYTF.

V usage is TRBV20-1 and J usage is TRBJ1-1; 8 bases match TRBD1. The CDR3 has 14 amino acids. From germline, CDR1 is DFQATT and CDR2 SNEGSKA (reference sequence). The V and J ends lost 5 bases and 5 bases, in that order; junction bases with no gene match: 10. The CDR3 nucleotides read TGCAGTGCTTACAGGGGGGGAAAAATAACTGAAGCTTTCTTT. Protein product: CSAYRGGKITEAFF.

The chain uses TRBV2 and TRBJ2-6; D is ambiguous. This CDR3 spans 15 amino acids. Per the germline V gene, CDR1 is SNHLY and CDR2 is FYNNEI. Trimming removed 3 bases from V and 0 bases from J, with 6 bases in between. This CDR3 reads CASSDLGSGANVLTF. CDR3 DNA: TGTGCCAGCAGTGATCTGGGCTCTGGGGCCAACGTCCTGACTTTC.

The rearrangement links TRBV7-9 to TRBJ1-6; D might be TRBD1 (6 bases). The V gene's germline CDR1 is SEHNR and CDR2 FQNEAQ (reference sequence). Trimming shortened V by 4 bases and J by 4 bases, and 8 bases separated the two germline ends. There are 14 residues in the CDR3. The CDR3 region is CASSSGQYNSPLHF. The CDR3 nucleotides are TGTGCCAGCAGCTCAGGACAGTATAATTCACCCCTCCACTTT.

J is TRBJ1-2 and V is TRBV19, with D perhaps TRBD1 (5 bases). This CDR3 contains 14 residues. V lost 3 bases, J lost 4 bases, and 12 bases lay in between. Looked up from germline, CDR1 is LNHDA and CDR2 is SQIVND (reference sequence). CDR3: CASSIVQGPYGYTF. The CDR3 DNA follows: TGTGCCAGTAGTATCGTGCAGGGTCCCTATGGCTACACCTTC.

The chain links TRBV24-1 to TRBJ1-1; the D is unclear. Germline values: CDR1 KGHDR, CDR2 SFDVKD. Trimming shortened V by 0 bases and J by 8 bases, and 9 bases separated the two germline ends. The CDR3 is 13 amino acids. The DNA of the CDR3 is TGTGCCACCAGTGATTTGCGGTCGGGAGAAGCTTTCTTT. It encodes CATSDLRSGEAFF.

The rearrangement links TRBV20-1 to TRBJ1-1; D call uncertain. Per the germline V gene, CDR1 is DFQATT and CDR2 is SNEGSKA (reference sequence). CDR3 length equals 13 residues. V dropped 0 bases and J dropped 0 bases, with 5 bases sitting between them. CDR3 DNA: TGCAGTGCTAGAGAAGATATGAACACTGAAGCTTTCTTT. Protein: CSAREDMNTEAFF.

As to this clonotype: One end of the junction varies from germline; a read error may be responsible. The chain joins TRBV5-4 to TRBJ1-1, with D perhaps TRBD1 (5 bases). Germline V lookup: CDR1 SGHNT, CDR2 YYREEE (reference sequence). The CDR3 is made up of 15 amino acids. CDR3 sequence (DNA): TGTGCCAGCAGCTTGGAGGCAGGGTTGAACGCTGAAGCTTTCTTT. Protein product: CASSLEAGLNAEAFF.

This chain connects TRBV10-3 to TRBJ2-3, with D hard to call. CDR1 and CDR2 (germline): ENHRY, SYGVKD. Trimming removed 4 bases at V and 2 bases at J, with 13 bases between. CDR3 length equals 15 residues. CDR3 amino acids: CAISGANPLTDTQYF. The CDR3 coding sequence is TGTGCCATCAGTGGGGCTAACCCCCTCACAGATACGCAGTATTTT.